The clone carrying this T cell receptor beta chain was counted between two and nine times. Antigen: not known. Using its own MiXCR run on the reads, TCRdb lists one record per CDR3 protein. This table has about 10,000 distinct CDR3 sequences, just over 20% appearing once. V lost 6 bases and J lost 1, with 10 bases in between. The CDR3 loop spans 13 amino acids. Germline CDR1 is DFQATT and CDR2 is SNEGSKA (reference sequence). The source of the sample is a study of liver allograft versus peripheral blood T cells. Study background: Recipients' peripheral blood supplied the T cell receptor repertoires against which those in transplanted livers were compared.

Notes on the study in general: Reportedly, the T cell receptor repertoires present inside liver allografts differed from those in peripheral blood.

The V and J genes are TRBV20-1 and TRBJ1-5; D possibly corresponds to TRBD1 (6 bases). The origin of this receptor is a human patient who had a liver transplant. Some T cells may be supplied by the graft donor. The CDR3 sequence is CSAGQSSNQPQHF. In DNA form, the CDR3 reads TGCAGTGCCGGACAGAGCAGCAATCAGCCCCAGCATTTT.